This is a list of T cell receptor beta chains from one sample in a study of Graves' ophthalmopathy and Graves' hyperthyroidism. TCRdb recomputed calls from the multiplex PCR reads with MiXCR, one row per CDR3 protein. The table shows over a million distinct CDR3 sequences, with about 35% occurring only once. Sequencing was performed on peripheral blood or thyroid tissue (not recorded which). Every receptor here comes from an adult man with Graves' hyperthyroidism. CDR3s include the opening cysteine and the closing phenylalanine or tryptophan. D genes are given only for firm matches. Some rows mark clone size as missing; the rest say once, few, many or name a class of expanded clone.

cdr3_length	d_call	clone_size	j_call	v_call	cdr3_nt	cdr3_aa
17	TRBD1	-	TRBJ1-1	TRBV29-1	TGCAGGAAACATTCGGACAGGGACAGGGTATTTAACACTGAAGCTTTCTTT	CRKHSDRDRVFNTEAFF
13	-	many	TRBJ2-7	TRBV9	TGTGCCAGCAGCGTAGAAAGTAGCTACGAGCAGTACTTC	CASSVESSYEQYF
14	TRBD1	many	TRBJ1-2	TRBV6-5	TGTGCCAGCAGTTACGGACAGGGGACGTATGGCTACACCTTC	CASSYGQGTYGYTF
12	-	few	TRBJ1-5	TRBV12-3/TRBV12-4	TGTGCCAGCAAGCGAAGCAATCAGCCCCAGCATTTT	CASKRSNQPQHF
15	-	many	TRBJ2-7	TRBV2	TGTGCCAGCAGCCCCCGGACAGCCCGTTCCTACGAGCAGTACTTC	CASSPRTARSYEQYF
14	-	many	TRBJ1-1	TRBV7-2	TGTGCCAGCAGCTTAGAGGCAGAGAACACTGAAGCTTTCTTT	CASSLEAENTEAFF
15	-	-	TRBJ1-2	TRBV5-4	TGTGCCAGCAGCTTGAGATTGGTCGAGGGCTATGGCTACACCTTC	CASSLRLVEGYGYTF
15	-	many	TRBJ1-6	TRBV9	TGTGCCAGCAGCGGAAGCCCACAGGGTCGCTCACCCCTCCACTTT	CASSGSPQGRSPLHF
14	TRBD1	-	TRBJ2-2	TRBV10-3	TGTGCCATCAGTGCGTGGACAGGGTCCGGGGAGCTGTTTTTT	CAISAWTGSGELFF
13	TRBD1	many	TRBJ2-7	TRBV29-1	TGCAGCGTCCGTTGGGACAGGTCCTACGAGCAGTACTTC	CSVRWDRSYEQYF
16	TRBD1	many	TRBJ2-7	TRBV5-1	TGCGCCAGCAGCACACTTGGGACAGCGACAACCTACGAGCAGTACTTC	CASSTLGTATTYEQYF
14	TRBD1	-	TRBJ2-7	TRBV20-1	TGCAGTGCTAGTGACGGGACAGGCACCTACGAGCAGTACTTC	CSASDGTGTYEQYF
12	-	-	TRBJ1-1	TRBV27	TGTGCCACGGGGGTGGGGTTAACTGAAGCTTTCTTT	CATGVGLTEAFF
18	TRBD2	-	TRBJ2-5	TRBV29-1	TGCAGCGTTGAAGTTGCACTAGCGGGGACAATGGTCTATGAGACCCAGTACTTC	CSVEVALAGTMVYETQYF
13	-	many	TRBJ1-4	TRBV12-3/TRBV12-4	TGTGCCAGCAGTTTATTGCTGGATGAAAAACTGTTTTTT	CASSLLLDEKLFF
13	TRBD1	-	TRBJ1-5	TRBV19	TGTGCCAGTAAATCGCAAGGACAGGGGCCCCAGCATTTT	CASKSQGQGPQHF
14	TRBD1	once	TRBJ2-5	TRBV11-2	TGTGCCACAAACGGCGGGACAGGTCAAGAGACCCAGTACTTC	CATNGGTGQETQYF
12	-	-	TRBJ2-7	TRBV20-1	TGCAGTGCTAGATTCCAGTCCTACGAGCAGTACTTC	CSARFQSYEQYF
15	TRBD2	many	TRBJ2-7	TRBV12-3/TRBV12-4	TGTGCCAGCAGTCCACCACCGGGACTAGCCACCGAGCAGTACTTC	CASSPPPGLATEQYF
17	-	many	TRBJ1-6	TRBV7-2	TGTGCCAGCAGCCCCCGGGGAGGGACCCCTAACAATTCACCCCTCCACTTT	CASSPRGGTPNNSPLHF
17	-	-	TRBJ1-1	TRBV2	TGTGCCAGCAGCCAAGAGACCCGGGCAGGGGCCGACACTGAAGCTTTCTTT	CASSQETRAGADTEAFF
14	-	-	TRBJ1-6	TRBV6-6	TGTGCCAGCAGTAGCGAATTGAGGAATTCACCCCTCCACTTT	CASSSELRNSPLHF
15	-	few	TRBJ2-2	TRBV6-2/TRBV6-3	TGTGCCAGCAGTTACTCGGGACTGTTCACCGGGGAGCTGTTTTTT	CASSYSGLFTGELFF
14	TRBD2	-	TRBJ2-7	TRBV29-1	TGCAGCGTTGAAGGTGTTGCGGGAGCCTACGAGCAGTACTTC	CSVEGVAGAYEQYF